This TCR beta chain was captured by sequencing in a study of blood T cell repertoires in COVID-19. V was cut by 5 bases and J by 0 bases, with 12 bases left in between. Germline CDR1 SGHRS, CDR2 YFSETQ. The CDR3 has 15 amino acids. As processed by the authors: Amplifying reference gene primers gave estimates of nucleated cell counts. Libraries were prepared by immunoSEQ multiplex PCR; TCRdb keeps only in-frame clonotypes and omits some of them. Clonal size and the V and J genes are those of that table, whereas D and trimming came from the DNA. Among some 80,000 clones listed, around nine tenths were seen once.

The rearrangement uses TRBV5-1 and TRBJ2-1; D may be TRBD2 (6 bases). The sequence was collected from a human donor in a cohort sampled during active COVID-19. Source material: peripheral blood. The CDR3 region is CASSTDGSSYNEQFF. CDR3 bases: TGCGCCAGCAGTACGGACGGGAGCTCCTACAATGAGCAGTTCTTC.